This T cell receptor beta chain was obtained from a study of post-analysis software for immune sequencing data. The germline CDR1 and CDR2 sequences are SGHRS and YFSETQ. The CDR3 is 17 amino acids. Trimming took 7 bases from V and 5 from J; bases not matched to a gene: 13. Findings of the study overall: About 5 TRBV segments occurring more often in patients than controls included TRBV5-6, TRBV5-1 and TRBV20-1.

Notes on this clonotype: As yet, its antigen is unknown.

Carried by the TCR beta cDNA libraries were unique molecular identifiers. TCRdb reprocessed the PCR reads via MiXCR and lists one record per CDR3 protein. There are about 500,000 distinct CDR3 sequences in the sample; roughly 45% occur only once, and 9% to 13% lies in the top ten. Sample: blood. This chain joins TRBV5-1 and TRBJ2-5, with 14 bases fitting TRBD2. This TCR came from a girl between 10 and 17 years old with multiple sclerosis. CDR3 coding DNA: TGCGCCAGCGCCCAGCGGGGACTAGCGGGAGATCGGGAGACCCAGTACTTC. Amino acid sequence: CASAQRGLAGDRETQYF.